This TCR beta chain originates from a study of T cells in Graves' hyperthyroidism and ophthalmopathy. Findings and limits, study-wide: Blood also carried most thyroid clonotypes expanded above 0.001.

To note about this clonotype: Its specificity is not known.

RNA transcripts provided the source from which TCR beta CDR3 regions were amplified. The HTBI primer set was used in a first-round RT-PCR of the TCR CDR3. TCRdb re-called the multiplex PCR reads with MiXCR, one entry per CDR3 protein. The table includes over 550,000 distinct CDR3 sequences, approximately 15% detected once. Patients aged 18 to 65 had newly diagnosed hyperthyroidism of under 2 months' duration. Diagnosing involved the use of clinical symptoms, serum thyroxine and TRAb, thyroid ultrasound and orbital computed tomography. PBMCs were derived from 9.5 to 10 ml fresh peripheral blood. Sequencing was carried out using blood. This TCR derives from a woman in her late teens or twenties with Graves' hyperthyroidism.

The CDR3 reads CASSLVGDTSGSITYEQYF. Here the CDR3 DNA reads TGTGCCAGCAGCTTGGTTGGGGATACTAGCGGGAGCATTACCTACGAGCAGTACTTC. The chain links TRBV7-2 to TRBJ2-7; 11 nucleotides align to TRBD2. V lost 3 bases and J lost 2; bases outside the gene matches: 15. Germline CDR1 reads SGHTA; CDR2 reads FQGNSA. The CDR3 is made up of 19 amino acids.